What follows is one TCR beta chain and its context. Its specificity is unknown. The sample originates from a study of T cell responses to AZD1222 COVID-19 vaccine. Clones were read by immunoSEQ multiplex PCR, and TCRdb kept only the in-frame ones, dropping some. The repertoire holds tens of thousands of clones, with about 89% as singletons. General observations from the study: Per reports, nearly half of all spike-specific TCRs target regions that are unmutated in variants. Vaccine-associated CD4 TCRs spanned spike, dominant at 160-218 and 743-854.

V gave up 2 bases and J gave up 13 bases, with 18 bases separating them. The CDR3 totals 14 residues. Looked up from germline, CDR1 is GTSNPN and CDR2 is SVGIG (reference sequence). This rearrangement joins TRBV30 to TRBJ1-6; D is uncertain. The receptor was derived from an adult who received the AZD1222 COVID-19 vaccine. The source was peripheral blood, collected 28 days after the second AZD1222 dose. This CDR3 is CAWSLTGKGGPLHF. CDR3 in DNA: TGTGCCTGGAGTCTTACCGGTAAAGGAGGGCCCCTCCACTTT.